The 21 T cell receptor beta chains in this list originate from one sample, sequenced in a study of shared clonotypes between healthy human individuals. Sequencing was performed with immunoSEQ multiplex PCR; in TCRdb, only in-frame clones are kept and a portion is missing. The sample carries about 2 million clones, 90% to 95% recorded once. The sequenced sample was naive CD4+ T cells sorted from blood. Sample subset: CD45RA+ positively selected. The source is a man younger than 30 in good health.

A remark on this clone: This same CDR3 is encoded by further DNA sequences in the sample. In DNA form, the CDR3 reads TGTGCCAGCAGTTATTTCGGGGGGTACGAGCAGTACTTC. Translated, it gives CASSYFGGYEQYF. The chain carries TRBV6-5 and TRBJ2-7, with 7 bases that match TRBD2. The CDR3 totals 13 residues. Unmatched junction bases numbered 3, after V lost 3 bases and J lost 4 bases. The V gene's germline CDR1 is MNHEY and CDR2 SVGAGI.

The rearrangement joins TRBV27 to TRBJ2-2, with 7 bases aligning to TRBD1. This CDR3 is 16 amino acids long. J gave up 4 bases and V 3 bases, and 8 bases lay outside the gene matches. CDR1 is MNHEY and CDR2 is SMNVEV in the germline V gene (reference sequence). For the CDR3, the DNA is TGTGCCAGCAGTTTTCGAGGGGGCGCCGTCACCGGGGAGCTGTTTTTT. Amino acids: CASSFRGGAVTGELFF.

The table lists this clone with a count of one. V is TRBV6-1 and J is TRBJ1-2; 10 nucleotides match TRBD1. Trimming removed 4 bases from V and 5 bases from J; junction bases left unmatched: 7. Germline CDR1 and CDR2: MNHNS and SASEGT. This CDR3 is built from 15 residues. CDR3 sequence: CASSVTTGGGYGYTF. In DNA form, the CDR3 reads TGTGCCAGCAGTGTAACGACAGGGGGCGGGTATGGCTACACCTTC.

The rearrangement uses TRBV7-2 and TRBJ2-1, with 10 bases fitting TRBD2. Germline V CDR1 and CDR2: SGHTA, FQGNSA. V shed 5 bases, J shed 4 bases, and the junction held 2 bases outside the gene matches. This CDR3 region has 14 residues. As DNA, the CDR3 is TGTGCCAGCAGCGCGGGACTAGCGTACAATGAGCAGTTCTTC. This encodes CASSAGLAYNEQFF.

With regard to this clone: Other DNA sequences in this specimen translate into the identical CDR3. J is TRBJ1-1 and V is TRBV6-1, with D maybe TRBD1 (5 bases). V was cut by 3 bases and J by 0 bases, with 11 bases left in between. Germline V gene data show CDR1 as MNHNS and CDR2 as SASEGT. The CDR3 extends over 15 amino acids. The CDR3 protein is CASSDGGTMNTEAFF. CDR3 DNA: TGTGCCAGCAGTGATGGGGGAACTATGAACACTGAAGCTTTCTTT.

The chain joins TRBV11-2 to TRBJ1-1; no clear D gene. The CDR3 loop spans 15 amino acids. V lost 1 base and J 4 bases, leaving 13 bases between the germline ends. CDR1 is SGHAT, CDR2 FQNNGV, per germline. As DNA, the CDR3 is TGTGCCAGCAGCTTAGTATCCGGGCTCGGCACTGAAGCTTTCTTT. This sequence encodes CASSLVSGLGTEAFF. Full variable domain (outside the CDR3, taken from reference TRBV11-2 and TRBJ1-1): EAGVAQSPRYKIIEKRQSVAFWCNPISGHATLYWYQQILGQGPKLLIQFQNNGVVDDSQLPKDRFSAERLKGVDSTLKIQPAKLEDSAVYLCASSLVSGLGTEAFFGQGTRLTVV.

The chain employs TRBV19 and TRBJ1-3; weak D call: TRBD1 (6 bases). Trimming cost V 5 bases and J 0 bases, with 14 bases left between them. In germline, CDR1 is LNHDA, CDR2 SQIVND (reference sequence). The CDR3 is made up of 16 amino acids. The CDR3 sequence: CASSFGGHHSGNTIYF. The CDR3 nucleotides read TGTGCCAGTAGTTTCGGGGGGCACCACTCTGGAAACACCATATATTTT.

The chain couples TRBV4-1 to TRBJ2-2; 8 bases are a match to TRBD1. The CDR3 extends over 16 amino acids. CDR1 MGHRA and CDR2 YSYEKL come from the germline V gene. V lost 0 bases to trimming and J lost 8 bases; unmatched junction nucleotides: 8. DNA for the CDR3: TGCGCCAGCAGCCAAGACCGGACAGGGAAGATTGGGGAGCTGTTTTTT. This gives the protein CASSQDRTGKIGELFF.

This clone was recorded only once. The chain couples TRBV6-1 to TRBJ2-7, with 8 positions matching TRBD1. The junction had 6 bases not matched to a gene; V was cut back by 2 bases and J by 3 bases. The germline gives CDR1 MNHNS, CDR2 SASEGT. This CDR3 region has 15 residues. CDR3 sequence: CASSEMGQVYYEQYF. In DNA, the CDR3 is TGTGCCAGCAGTGAAATGGGACAGGTCTACTACGAGCAGTACTTC.

A word on this clone: One junction end disagrees with the germline gene, perhaps due to a read error. The chain uses TRBV30 and TRBJ1-2; D unclear. CDR1 GTSNPN and CDR2 SVGIG come from the germline V gene (reference sequence). This CDR3 spans 14 amino acids. The CDR3 bases are TGTGCCCGGAGGCGAACCGGAGCTAACTATGGCTACACCTTC. Protein: CARRRTGANYGYTF.

The chain couples TRBV5-1 to TRBJ2-7, with 7 bases lining up with TRBD2. Losses at the gene ends were 7 bases for V and 3 bases for J; bases not matched to a gene: 10. CDR1 and CDR2 from the germline V gene are SGHRS and YFSETQ. The CDR3 is made up of 14 amino acids. Here the CDR3 DNA reads TGCGCCAGCCGAACCGGCGGGAGTGTCTACGAGCAGTACTTC. Protein sequence: CASRTGGSVYEQYF.

DNA of the CDR3: TGTGCCAGCAGCGTAGACAGCACGACTCCTTTCTATGGCTACACCTTC. As protein: CASSVDSTTPFYGYTF. The V gene is TRBV9, the J gene TRBJ1-2; D remains unclear. The CDR3 runs 16 residues. The V end was cut by 0 bases, the J end by 4 bases, with 16 bases between. CDR1 and CDR2 from the germline V gene are SGDLS and YYNGEE.

The J gene is TRBJ1-3, the V gene TRBV4-1, with TRBD1 as a possible D gene (6 bases). The CDR3 spans 17 residues. Trimming shortened V by 3 bases and J by 1 base, and 16 bases separated the two germline ends. Germline V CDR1 and CDR2: MGHRA, YSYEKL. CDR3 residues: CASSHPPDSQSGNTIYF. CDR3 DNA sequence: TGCGCCAGCAGCCACCCACCGGACAGTCAATCTGGAAACACCATATATTTT.

This sequence joins TRBV7-2 and TRBJ1-1; D remains ambiguous. Trimming shortened V by 1 base and J by 1 base, and 13 bases separated the two germline ends. The germline V gene has CDR1 SGHTA and CDR2 FQGNSA. The CDR3 is 16 amino acids. CDR3 amino acids: CASSLGGNPTNTEAFF. Here the CDR3 DNA reads TGTGCCAGCAGCTTAGGAGGGAATCCTACGAACACTGAAGCTTTCTTT.

The chain has TRBV19 and TRBJ2-7; D is undetermined. The CDR3 consists of 14 residues. The germline V and J ends were trimmed by 7 bases and 2 bases, with 15 bases remaining between them. Germline values: CDR1 LNHDA, CDR2 SQIVND (reference sequence). CDR3 sequence (DNA): TGTGCCAGTACCCCCGACCCCAGAGCCTACGAGCAGTACTTC. Translation: CASTPDPRAYEQYF.

This clone was seen just once. This chain links TRBV6-4 with TRBJ1-6, with 8 bases lining up with TRBD1. The CDR3 has 14 amino acids. The junction had 0 bases not matched to a gene; V was cut back by 3 bases and J by 5 bases. Per germline, CDR1 MRHNA and CDR2 SNTAGT. The DNA of the CDR3 is TGTGCCAGCAGTGAACAGGGGGATAATTCACCCCTCCACTTT. Encoded protein: CASSEQGDNSPLHF.

In its sample, this clone was seen once. The rearrangement joins TRBV15 to TRBJ2-1, with 7 bases fitting TRBD1. CDR1 and CDR2 (germline): LNHNV, YYDKDF (reference sequence). V was clipped by 0 bases and J by 4 bases; unmatched bases: 6. This CDR3 spans 16 amino acids. The CDR3 sequence: CATSRERGQSYNEQFF. CDR3 nucleotide sequence: TGTGCCACCAGCAGAGAGAGGGGACAGTCATACAATGAGCAGTTCTTC.

On this clone itself: Other DNA sequences in the same sample also yield this CDR3. V and J are TRBV7-9 and TRBJ1-6; TRBD1 is a possible D gene (5 bases). The V end lost 5 bases, the J end lost 8 bases, and 13 bases lay between the germline ends. This CDR3 contains 14 residues. Germline loops: CDR1 SEHNR, CDR2 FQNEAQ (reference sequence). The CDR3 here is CASSPGTGDSPLHF. The CDR3 DNA reads as TGTGCCAGCAGCCCCGGGACGGGAGATTCACCCCTCCACTTT.

This chain joins TRBV19 and TRBJ1-5; tentatively, D is TRBD1 (6 bases). The germline V and J ends were trimmed by 5 bases and 2 bases, with 19 bases remaining between them. Germline V gene data show CDR1 as LNHDA and CDR2 as SQIVND (reference sequence). This CDR3 spans 17 amino acids. CDR3 DNA sequence: TGTGCCAGTAGTTCAACAGGGAACCCGGTGGGCAATCAGCCCCAGCATTTT. Amino acid sequence: CASSSTGNPVGNQPQHF.

The chain couples TRBV5-1 to TRBJ1-2; a possible D gene is TRBD1 (5 bases). Germline CDR1 SGHRS, CDR2 YFSETQ. This CDR3 contains 13 residues. The V end was cut by 4 bases, the J end by 3 bases, with 10 bases between. As DNA, the CDR3 is TGCGCCAGCAGCCAGACAGCGGACTATGGCTACACCTTC. Its translation: CASSQTADYGYTF.

The J gene is TRBJ2-3, the V gene TRBV4-1, with 9 bases fitting TRBD2. Germline CDR1 reads MGHRA; CDR2 reads YSYEKL. The trim removed 3 bases at V and 2 bases at J, leaving 6 bases unmatched. This CDR3 comprises 16 residues. CDR3 amino acids: CASSQRGGRATDTQYF. The CDR3, as DNA: TGCGCCAGCAGCCAGAGGGGCGGGAGGGCCACAGATACGCAGTATTTT.